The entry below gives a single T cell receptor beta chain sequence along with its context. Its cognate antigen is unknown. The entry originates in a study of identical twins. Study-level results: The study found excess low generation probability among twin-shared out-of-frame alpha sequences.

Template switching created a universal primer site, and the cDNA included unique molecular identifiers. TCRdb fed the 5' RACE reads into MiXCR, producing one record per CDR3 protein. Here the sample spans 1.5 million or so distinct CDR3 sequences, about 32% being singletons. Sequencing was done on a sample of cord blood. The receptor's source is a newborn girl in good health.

The CDR3 sequence: CASSQAGLVPLSQETQYF. CDR3 nucleotide sequence: TGTGCCAGCAGCCAAGCTGGACTAGTTCCCCTCTCACAAGAGACCCAGTACTTC. The chain couples TRBV3-1 to TRBJ2-5, with 7 nucleotides matching TRBD2. V was clipped by 1 base and J by 2 bases; unmatched bases: 13. Germline V gives CDR1 LGHDT, CDR2 YNNKEL (reference sequence). The CDR3 is 18 residues long.